What follows describes a single T cell receptor beta chain. Its antigen is as yet unknown. The data derive from a study of T cells after yellow fever vaccination. General study findings and limits: CD4 and CD8 compartments shared a small share of clonotypes. At about 97% for CD4 and 75% to 90% for CD8, most primary-vaccination clones showed up again after the booster. Although the secondary response was weaker, it peaked faster, at day 5 versus 15.

The authors made TCR cDNA by 5'RACE template switching, adding a universal primer site and UMIs. TCRdb re-derived calls from the 5' RACE reads in MiXCR, one entry per CDR3 protein. The sample lists 600,000 to 750,000 distinct CDR3 sequences; 9% to 15% were seen once. Looked up from germline, CDR1 is SGHAT and CDR2 is FQNNGV. V shed 5 bases and J 2 bases; nucleotides not matched to a gene: 7. CDR3 length equals 16 residues. The sample consisted of PBMCs, taken on the day of the yellow fever booster vaccination. The J gene is TRBJ1-3, the V gene TRBV11-2, with 9 bases that match TRBD1. This clonotype was obtained from a man aged 25-45 years who received the YFV17D yellow fever vaccine. The CDR3 coding sequence is TGTGCCAGCAGCCCCGGACAGGGGTTCACTGGAAACACCATATATTTT. Protein sequence: CASSPGQGFTGNTIYF.